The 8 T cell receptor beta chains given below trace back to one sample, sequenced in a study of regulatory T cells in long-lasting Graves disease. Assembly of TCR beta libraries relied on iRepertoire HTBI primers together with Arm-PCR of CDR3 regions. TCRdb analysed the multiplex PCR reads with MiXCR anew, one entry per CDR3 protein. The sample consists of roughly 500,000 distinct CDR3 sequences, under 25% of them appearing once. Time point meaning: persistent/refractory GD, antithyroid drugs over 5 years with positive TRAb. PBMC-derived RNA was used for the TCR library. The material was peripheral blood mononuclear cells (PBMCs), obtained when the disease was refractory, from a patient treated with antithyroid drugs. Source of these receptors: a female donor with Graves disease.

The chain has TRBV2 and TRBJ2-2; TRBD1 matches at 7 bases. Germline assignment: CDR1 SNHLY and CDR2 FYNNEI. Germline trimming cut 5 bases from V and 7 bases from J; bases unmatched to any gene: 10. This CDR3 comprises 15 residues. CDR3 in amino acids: CASSTQGFNNGELFF. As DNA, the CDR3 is TGTGCCAGCAGTACACAGGGGTTTAATAACGGGGAGCTGTTTTTT.

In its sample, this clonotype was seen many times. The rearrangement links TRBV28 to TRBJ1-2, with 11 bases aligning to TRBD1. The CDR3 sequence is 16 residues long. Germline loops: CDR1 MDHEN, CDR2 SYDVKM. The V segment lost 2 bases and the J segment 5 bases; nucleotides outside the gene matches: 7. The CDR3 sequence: CASSLLGTGGGYGYTF. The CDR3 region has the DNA TGTGCCAGCAGTTTACTCGGGACAGGGGGAGGATATGGCTACACCTTC.

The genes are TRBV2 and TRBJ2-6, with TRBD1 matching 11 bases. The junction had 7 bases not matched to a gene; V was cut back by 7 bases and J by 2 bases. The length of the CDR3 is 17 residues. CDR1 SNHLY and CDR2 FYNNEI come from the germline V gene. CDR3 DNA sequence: TGTGCCAGCACGGGGGGACAGGGGGTTCCTGGGGCCAACGTCCTGACTTTC. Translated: CASTGGQGVPGANVLTF.

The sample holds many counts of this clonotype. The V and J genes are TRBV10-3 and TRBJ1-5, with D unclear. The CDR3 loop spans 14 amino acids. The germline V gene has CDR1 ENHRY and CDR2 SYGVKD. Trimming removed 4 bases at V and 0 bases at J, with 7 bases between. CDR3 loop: CAISAGNSNQPQHF. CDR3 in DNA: TGTGCCATCAGTGCGGGGAATAGCAATCAGCCCCAGCATTTT.

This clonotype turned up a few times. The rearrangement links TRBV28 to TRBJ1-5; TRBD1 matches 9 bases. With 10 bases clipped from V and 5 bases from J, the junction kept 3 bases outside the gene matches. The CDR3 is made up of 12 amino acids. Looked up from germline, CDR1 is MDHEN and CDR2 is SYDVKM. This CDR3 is CAIQGADQPQHF. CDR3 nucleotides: TGTGCCATACAGGGGGCTGATCAGCCCCAGCATTTT.

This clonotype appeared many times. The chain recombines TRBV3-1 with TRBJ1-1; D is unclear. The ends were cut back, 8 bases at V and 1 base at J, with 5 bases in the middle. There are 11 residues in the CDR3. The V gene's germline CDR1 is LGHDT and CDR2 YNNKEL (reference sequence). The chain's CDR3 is CASGRNTEAFF. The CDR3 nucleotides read TGTGCCAGCGGAAGGAACACTGAAGCTTTCTTT.

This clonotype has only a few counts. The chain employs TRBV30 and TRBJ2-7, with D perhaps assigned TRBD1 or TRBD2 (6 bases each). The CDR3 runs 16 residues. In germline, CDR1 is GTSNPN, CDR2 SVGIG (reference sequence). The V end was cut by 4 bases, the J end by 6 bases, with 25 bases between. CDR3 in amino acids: CAWKSAGGQSRTEQYF. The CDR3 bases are TGTGCCTGGAAATCCGCCGGGGGCCAATCTCGCACCGAGCAGTACTTC. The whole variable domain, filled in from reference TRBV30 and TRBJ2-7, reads SQTIHQWPATLVQPVGSPLSLECTVEGTSNPNLYWYRQAAGRGLQLLFYSVGIGQISSEVPQNLSASRPQDRQFILSSKKLLLSDSGFYLCAWKSAGGQSRTEQYFGPGTRLTVT.

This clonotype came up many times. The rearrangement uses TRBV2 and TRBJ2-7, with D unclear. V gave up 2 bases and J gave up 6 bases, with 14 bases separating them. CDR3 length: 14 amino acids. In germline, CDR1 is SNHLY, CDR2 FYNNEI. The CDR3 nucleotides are TGTGCCAGCAGTGAAAGATACGGAGCGAGCGAGCAGTACTTC. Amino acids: CASSERYGASEQYF.